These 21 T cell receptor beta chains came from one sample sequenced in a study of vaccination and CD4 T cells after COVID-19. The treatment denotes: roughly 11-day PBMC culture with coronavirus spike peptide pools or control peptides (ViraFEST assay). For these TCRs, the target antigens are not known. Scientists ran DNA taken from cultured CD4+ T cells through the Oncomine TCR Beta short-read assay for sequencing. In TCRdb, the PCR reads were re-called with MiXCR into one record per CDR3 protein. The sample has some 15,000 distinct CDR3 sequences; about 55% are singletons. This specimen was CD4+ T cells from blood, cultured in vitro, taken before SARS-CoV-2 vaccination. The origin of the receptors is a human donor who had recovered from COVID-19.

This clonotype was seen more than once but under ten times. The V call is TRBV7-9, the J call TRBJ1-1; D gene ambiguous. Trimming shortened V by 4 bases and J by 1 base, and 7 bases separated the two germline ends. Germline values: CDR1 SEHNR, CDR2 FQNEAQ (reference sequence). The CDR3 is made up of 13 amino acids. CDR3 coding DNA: TGTGCCAGCAGCTCCTCCACGAACACTGAAGCTTTCTTT. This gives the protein CASSSSTNTEAFF.

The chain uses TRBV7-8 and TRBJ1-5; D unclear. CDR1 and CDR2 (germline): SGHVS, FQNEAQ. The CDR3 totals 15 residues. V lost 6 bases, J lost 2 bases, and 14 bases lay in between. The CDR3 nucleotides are TGTGCCAGCAGTCCCACGGGAGGTGGCAATCAGCCCCAGCATTTT. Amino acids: CASSPTGGGNQPQHF.

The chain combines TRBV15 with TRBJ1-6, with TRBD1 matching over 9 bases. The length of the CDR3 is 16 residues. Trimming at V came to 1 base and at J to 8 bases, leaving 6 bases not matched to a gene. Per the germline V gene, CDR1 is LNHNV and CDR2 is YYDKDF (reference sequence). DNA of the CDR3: TGTGCCACCAGCAGAGGTACCGGGACAGGGCATTCACCCCTCCACTTT. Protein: CATSRGTGTGHSPLHF.

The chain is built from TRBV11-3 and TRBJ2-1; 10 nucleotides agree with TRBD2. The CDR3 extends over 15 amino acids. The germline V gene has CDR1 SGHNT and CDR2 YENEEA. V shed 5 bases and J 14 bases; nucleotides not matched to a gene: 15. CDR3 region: CASSQGIAGGSREFF. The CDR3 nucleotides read TGTGCCAGCAGCCAGGGGATAGCGGGGGGCTCTAGGGAGTTCTTC.

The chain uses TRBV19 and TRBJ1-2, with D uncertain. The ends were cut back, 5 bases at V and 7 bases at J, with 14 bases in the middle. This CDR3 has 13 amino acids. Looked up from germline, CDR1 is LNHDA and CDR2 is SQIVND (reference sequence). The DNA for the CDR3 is TGTGCCAGTAGTCTCATCGGTGATTTTGGCTACACCTTC. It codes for CASSLIGDFGYTF.

CDR3 region: CASSSPRQGGGNYGYTF. The CDR3 DNA is TGTGCCAGCAGTTCCCCGAGGCAAGGGGGGGGCAACTATGGCTACACCTTC. This sequence joins TRBV6-5 and TRBJ1-2; a weak D match, TRBD1 (6 bases). The CDR3 is 17 residues long. Deletions cut 4 bases from V and 2 bases from J, with 20 bases between. Germline V gives CDR1 MNHEY, CDR2 SVGAGI.

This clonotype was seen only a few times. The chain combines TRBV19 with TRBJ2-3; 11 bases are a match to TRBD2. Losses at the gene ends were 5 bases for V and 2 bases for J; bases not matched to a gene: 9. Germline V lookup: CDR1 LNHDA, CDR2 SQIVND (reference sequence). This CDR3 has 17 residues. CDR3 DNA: TGTGCCAGTAGTGCCCGACTAGCGGGGACAAACACAGATACGCAGTATTTT. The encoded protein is CASSARLAGTNTDTQYF.

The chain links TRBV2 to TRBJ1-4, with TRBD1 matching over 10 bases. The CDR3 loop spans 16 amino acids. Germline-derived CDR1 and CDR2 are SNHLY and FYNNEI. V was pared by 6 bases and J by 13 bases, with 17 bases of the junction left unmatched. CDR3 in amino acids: CASSISFRTGGIGLFF. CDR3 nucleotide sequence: TGTGCCAGCAGCATATCTTTCCGGACAGGGGGTATAGGACTGTTTTTT. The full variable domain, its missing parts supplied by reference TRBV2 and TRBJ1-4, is EPEVTQTPSHQVTQMGQEVILRCVPISNHLYFYWYRQILGQKVEFLVSFYNNEISEKSEIFDDQFSVERPDGSNFTLKIRSTKLEDSAMYFCASSISFRTGGIGLFFGSGTQLSVL.

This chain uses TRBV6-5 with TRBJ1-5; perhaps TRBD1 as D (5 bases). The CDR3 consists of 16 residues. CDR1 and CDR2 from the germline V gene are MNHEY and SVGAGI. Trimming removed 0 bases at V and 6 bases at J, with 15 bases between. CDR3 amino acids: CASSYSARAARQPQHF. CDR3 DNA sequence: TGTGCCAGCAGTTACTCGGCCAGGGCGGCACGTCAGCCCCAGCATTTT.

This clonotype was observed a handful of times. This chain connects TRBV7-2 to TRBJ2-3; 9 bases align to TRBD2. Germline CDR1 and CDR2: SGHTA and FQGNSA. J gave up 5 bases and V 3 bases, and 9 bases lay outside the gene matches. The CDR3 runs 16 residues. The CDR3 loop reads CASSLASAGGQDTQYF. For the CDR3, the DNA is TGTGCCAGCAGCTTGGCTTCGGCGGGGGGGCAAGATACGCAGTATTTT.

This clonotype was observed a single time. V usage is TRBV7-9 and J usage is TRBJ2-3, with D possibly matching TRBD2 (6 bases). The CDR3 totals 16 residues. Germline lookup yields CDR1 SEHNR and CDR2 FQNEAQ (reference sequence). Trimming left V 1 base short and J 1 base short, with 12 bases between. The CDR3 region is CASSLDGRGRTDTQYF. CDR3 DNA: TGTGCCAGCAGCTTAGATGGGCGGGGCCGCACAGATACGCAGTATTTT.

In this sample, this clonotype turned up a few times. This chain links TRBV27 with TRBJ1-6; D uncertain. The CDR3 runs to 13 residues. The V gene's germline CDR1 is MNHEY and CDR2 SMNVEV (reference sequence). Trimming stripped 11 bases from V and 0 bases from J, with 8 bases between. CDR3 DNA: TGTGCCTCCGGGGTCTCCTATAATTCACCCCTCCACTTT. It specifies CASGVSYNSPLHF.

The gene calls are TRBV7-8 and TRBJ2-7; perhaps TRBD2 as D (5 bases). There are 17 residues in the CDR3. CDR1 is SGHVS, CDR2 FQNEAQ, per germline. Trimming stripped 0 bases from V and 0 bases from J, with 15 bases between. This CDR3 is CASSLAGGLGFSYEQYF. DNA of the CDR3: TGTGCCAGCAGCTTAGCAGGAGGACTGGGGTTCTCCTACGAGCAGTACTTC.

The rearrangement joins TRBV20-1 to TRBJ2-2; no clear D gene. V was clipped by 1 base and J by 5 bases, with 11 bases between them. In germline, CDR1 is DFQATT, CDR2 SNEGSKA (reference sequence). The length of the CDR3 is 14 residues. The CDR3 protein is CSARVGGPTGELFF. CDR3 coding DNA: TGCAGTGCTAGAGTAGGTGGGCCGACCGGGGAGCTGTTTTTT.

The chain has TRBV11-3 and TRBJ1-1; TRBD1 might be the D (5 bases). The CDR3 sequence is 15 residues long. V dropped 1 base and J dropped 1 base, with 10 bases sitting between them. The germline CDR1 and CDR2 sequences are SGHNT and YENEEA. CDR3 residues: CASSLVTGPNTEAFF. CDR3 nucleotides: TGTGCCAGCAGCTTAGTTACAGGACCGAACACTGAAGCTTTCTTT.

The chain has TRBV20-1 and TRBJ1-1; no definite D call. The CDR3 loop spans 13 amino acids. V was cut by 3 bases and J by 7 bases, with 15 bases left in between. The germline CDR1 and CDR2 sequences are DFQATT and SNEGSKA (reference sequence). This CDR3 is CSASWSTVLEAFF. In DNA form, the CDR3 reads TGCAGTGCTAGTTGGTCCACCGTCCTTGAAGCTTTCTTT.

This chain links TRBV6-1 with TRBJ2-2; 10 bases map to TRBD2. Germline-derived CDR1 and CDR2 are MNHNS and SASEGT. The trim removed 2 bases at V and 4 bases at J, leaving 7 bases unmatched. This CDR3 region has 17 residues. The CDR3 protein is CASSEILSGRGTGELFF. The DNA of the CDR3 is TGTGCCAGCAGTGAAATCCTCAGCGGGAGGGGCACCGGGGAGCTGTTTTTT.

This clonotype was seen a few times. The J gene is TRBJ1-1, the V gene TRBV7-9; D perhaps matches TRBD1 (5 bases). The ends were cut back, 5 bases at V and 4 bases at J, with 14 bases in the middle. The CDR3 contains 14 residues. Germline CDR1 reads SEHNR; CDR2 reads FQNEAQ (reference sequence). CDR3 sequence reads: CASSPQLGTTEAFF. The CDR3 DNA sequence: TGTGCCAGCAGCCCCCAGTTGGGGACCACTGAAGCTTTCTTT.

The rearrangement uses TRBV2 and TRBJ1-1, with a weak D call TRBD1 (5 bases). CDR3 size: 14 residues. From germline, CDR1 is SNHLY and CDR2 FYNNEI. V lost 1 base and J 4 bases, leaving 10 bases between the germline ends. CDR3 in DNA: TGTGCCAGCAGTGAAGGGAGGGGATCCACTGAAGCTTTCTTT. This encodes CASSEGRGSTEAFF.

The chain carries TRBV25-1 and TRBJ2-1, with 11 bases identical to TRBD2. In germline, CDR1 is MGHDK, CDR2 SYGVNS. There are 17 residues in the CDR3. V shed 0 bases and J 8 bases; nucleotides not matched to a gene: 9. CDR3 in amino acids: CASSEYSLAGGGDEQFF. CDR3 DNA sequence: TGTGCCAGCAGTGAATATAGTCTAGCGGGAGGAGGCGATGAGCAGTTCTTC.

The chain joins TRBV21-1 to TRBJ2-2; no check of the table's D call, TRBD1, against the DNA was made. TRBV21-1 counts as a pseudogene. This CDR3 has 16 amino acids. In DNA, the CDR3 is TGTGCCAGCAGCAGTCGTGGGGGTGTGTACACCGGGGAGCTGTTTTTT. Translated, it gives CASSSRGGVYTGELFF.